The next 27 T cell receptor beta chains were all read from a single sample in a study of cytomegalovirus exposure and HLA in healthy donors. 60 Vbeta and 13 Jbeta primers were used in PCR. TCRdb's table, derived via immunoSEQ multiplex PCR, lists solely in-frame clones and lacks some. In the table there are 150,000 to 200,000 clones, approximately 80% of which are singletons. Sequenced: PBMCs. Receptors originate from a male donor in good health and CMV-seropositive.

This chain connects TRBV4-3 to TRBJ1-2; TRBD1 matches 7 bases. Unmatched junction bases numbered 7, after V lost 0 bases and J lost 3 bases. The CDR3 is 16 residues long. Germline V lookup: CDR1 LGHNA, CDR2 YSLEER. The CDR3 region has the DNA TGCGCCAGCAGCCAAGATCCCTCCGGGACAGACTATGGCTACACCTTC. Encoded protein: CASSQDPSGTDYGYTF.

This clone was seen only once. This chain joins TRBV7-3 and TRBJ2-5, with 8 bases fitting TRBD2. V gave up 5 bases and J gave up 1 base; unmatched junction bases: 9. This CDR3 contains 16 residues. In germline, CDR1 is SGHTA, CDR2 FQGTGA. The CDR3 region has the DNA TGTGCCAGCAGCCAGCTCGGCGGGGGGTCCCAAGAGACCCAGTACTTC. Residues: CASSQLGGGSQETQYF.

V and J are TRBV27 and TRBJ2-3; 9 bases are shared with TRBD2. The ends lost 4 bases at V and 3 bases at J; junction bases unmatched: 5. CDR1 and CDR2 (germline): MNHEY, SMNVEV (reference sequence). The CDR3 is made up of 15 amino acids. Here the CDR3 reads CASSWASGVTDTQYF. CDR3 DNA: TGTGCCAGCAGTTGGGCTAGCGGGGTGACAGATACGCAGTATTTT.

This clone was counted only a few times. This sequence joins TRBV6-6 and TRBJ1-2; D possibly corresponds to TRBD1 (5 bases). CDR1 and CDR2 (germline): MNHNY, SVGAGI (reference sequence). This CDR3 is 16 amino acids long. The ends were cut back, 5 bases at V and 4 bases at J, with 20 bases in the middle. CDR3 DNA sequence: TGTGCCAGCAGTCCTGATACCGAAGGGACTATCTATGGCTACACCTTC. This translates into CASSPDTEGTIYGYTF.

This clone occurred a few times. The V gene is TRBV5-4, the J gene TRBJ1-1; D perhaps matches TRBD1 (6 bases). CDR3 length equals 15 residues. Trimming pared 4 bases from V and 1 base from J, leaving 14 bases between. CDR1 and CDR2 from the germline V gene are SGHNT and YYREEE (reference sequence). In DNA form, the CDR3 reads TGTGCCAGCAGCCTCCGCGTACAGGGGAACACTGAAGCTTTCTTT. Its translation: CASSLRVQGNTEAFF.

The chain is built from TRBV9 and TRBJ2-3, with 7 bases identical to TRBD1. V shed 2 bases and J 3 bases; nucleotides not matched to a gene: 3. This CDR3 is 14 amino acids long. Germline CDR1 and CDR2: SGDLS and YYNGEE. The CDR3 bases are TGTGCCAGCAGCGTGGGACAGCTGACAGATACGCAGTATTTT. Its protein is CASSVGQLTDTQYF.

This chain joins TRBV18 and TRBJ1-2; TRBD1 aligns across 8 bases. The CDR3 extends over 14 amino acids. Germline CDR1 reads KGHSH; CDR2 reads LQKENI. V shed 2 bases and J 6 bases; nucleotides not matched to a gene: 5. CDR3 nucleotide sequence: TGTGCCAGCTCACCAGGACAGGGATGGCATGGCTACACCTTC. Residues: CASSPGQGWHGYTF.

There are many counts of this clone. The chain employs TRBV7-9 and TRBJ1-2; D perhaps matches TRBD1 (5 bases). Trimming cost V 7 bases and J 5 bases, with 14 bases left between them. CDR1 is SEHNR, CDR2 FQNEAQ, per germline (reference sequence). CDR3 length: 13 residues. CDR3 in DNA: TGTGCCAGCAAGATGGACGGGGGTTATGGCTACACCTTC. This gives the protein CASKMDGGYGYTF. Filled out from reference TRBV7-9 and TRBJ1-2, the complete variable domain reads DTGVSQNPRHKITKRGQNVTFRCDPISEHNRLYWYRQTLGQGPEFLTYFQNEAQLEKSRLLSDRFSAERPKGSFSTLEIQRTEQGDSAMYLCASKMDGGYGYTFGSGTRLTVV.

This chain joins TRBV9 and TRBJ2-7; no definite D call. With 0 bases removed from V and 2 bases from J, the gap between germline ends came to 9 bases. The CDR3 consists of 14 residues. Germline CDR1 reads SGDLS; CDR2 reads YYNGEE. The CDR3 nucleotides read TGTGCCAGCAGCGTAGGGGCCGAAGCCTACGAGCAGTACTTC. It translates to CASSVGAEAYEQYF.

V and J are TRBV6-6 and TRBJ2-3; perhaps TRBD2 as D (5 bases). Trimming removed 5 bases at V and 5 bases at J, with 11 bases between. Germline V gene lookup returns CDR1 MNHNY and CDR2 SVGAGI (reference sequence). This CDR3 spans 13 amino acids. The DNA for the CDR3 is TGTGCCAGCAGTACCGGACTCCTAGATACGCAGTATTTT. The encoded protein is CASSTGLLDTQYF.

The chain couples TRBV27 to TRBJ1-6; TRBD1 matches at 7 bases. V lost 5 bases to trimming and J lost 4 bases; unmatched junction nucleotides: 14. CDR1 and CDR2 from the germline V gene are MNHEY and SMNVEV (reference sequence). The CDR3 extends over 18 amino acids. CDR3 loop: CASSANYRGFEYNSPLHF. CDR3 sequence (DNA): TGTGCCAGCAGTGCTAACTACAGGGGATTTGAGTATAATTCACCCCTCCACTTT.

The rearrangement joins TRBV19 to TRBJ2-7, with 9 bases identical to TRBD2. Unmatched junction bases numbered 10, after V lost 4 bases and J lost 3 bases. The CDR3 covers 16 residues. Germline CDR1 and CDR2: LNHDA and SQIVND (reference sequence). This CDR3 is CASSSGGGPRFYEQYF. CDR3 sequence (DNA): TGTGCCAGTAGTAGCGGGGGGGGTCCAAGATTCTACGAGCAGTACTTC.

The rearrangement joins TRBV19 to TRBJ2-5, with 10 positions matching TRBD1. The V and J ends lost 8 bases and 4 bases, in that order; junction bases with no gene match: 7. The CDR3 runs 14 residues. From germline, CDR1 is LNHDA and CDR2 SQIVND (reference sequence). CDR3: CASSPGQGLETQYF. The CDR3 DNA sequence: TGTGCCAGTTCACCGGGACAGGGGCTAGAGACCCAGTACTTC.

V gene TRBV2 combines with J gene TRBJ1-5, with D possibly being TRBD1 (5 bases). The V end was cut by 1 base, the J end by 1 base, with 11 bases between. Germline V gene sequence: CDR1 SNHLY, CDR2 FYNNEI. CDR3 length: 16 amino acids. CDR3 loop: CASSEVQDRSNQPQHF. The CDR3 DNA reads TGTGCCAGCAGTGAAGTACAGGACCGGAGCAATCAGCCCCAGCATTTT.

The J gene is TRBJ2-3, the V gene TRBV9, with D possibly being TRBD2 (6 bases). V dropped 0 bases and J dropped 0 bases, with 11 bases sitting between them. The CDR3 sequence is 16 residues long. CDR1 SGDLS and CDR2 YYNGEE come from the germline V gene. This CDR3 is CASSVDFRGSTDTQYF. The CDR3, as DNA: TGTGCCAGCAGCGTAGATTTCCGGGGGAGCACAGATACGCAGTATTTT.

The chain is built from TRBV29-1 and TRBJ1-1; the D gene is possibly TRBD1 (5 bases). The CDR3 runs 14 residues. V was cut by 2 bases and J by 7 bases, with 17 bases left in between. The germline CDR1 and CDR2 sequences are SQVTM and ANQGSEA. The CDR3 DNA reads TGCAGCGTTGAAAGGGGACTCGAGGCCTGTGAAGCTTTCTTT. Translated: CSVERGLEACEAFF.

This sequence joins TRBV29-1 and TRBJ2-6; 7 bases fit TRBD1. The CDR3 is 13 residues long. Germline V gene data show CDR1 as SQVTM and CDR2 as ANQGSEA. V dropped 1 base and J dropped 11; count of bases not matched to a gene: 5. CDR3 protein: CSVEAGGRDVLTF. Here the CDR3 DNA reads TGCAGCGTTGAAGCAGGGGGTCGGGACGTCCTGACTTTC. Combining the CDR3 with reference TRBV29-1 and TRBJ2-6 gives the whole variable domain SAVISQKPSRDICQRGTSLTIQCQVDSQVTMMFWYRQQPGQSLTLIATANQGSEATYESGFVIDKFPISRPNLTFSTLTVSNMSPEDSSIYLCSVEAGGRDVLTFGAGSRLTVL.

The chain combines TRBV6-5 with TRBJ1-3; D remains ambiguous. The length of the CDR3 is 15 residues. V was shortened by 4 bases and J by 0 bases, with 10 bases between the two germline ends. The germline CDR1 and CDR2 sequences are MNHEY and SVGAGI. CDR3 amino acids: CASSSDLSSGNTIYF. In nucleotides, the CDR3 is TGTGCCAGCAGTTCAGACTTGAGCTCTGGAAACACCATATATTTT.

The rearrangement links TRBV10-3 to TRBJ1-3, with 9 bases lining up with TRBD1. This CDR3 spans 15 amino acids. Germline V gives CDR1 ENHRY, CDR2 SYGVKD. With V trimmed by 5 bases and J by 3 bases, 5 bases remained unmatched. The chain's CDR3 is CAISQQGAGGNTIYF. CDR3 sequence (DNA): TGTGCCATCAGTCAACAGGGGGCTGGTGGAAACACCATATATTTT.

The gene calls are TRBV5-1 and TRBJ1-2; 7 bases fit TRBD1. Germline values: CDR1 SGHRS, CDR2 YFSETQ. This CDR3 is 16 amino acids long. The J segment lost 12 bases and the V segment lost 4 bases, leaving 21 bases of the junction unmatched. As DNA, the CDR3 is TGCGCCAGCAGCCCGCGGGCGACAGGGAGGAACGGAGGCCACACCTTC. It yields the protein CASSPRATGRNGGHTF.

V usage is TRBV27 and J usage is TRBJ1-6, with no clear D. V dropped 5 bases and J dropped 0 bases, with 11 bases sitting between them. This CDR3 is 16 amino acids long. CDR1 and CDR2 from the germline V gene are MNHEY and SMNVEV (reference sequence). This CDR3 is CASSPGGFSYNSPLHF. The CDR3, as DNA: TGTGCCAGCAGTCCTGGAGGCTTCTCCTATAATTCACCCCTCCACTTT.

In DNA form, the CDR3 reads TGTGCCAGCAGACTGGACAGGGGAAGGGATGGCTACACCTTC. Translation: CASRLDRGRDGYTF. This chain uses TRBV5-8 with TRBJ1-2, with 9 bases lining up with TRBD1. This CDR3 contains 14 residues. Trimming cost V 5 bases and J 6 bases; bases outside gene matches: 8. Germline loops: CDR1 SGHTS, CDR2 YDEGEE.

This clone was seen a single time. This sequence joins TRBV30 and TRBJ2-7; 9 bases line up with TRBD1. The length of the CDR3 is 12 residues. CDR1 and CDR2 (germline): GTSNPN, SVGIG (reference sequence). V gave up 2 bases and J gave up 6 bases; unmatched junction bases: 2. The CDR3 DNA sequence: TGTGCCTGGAGTTGGACAGGGGCCGAGCAGTACTTC. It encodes CAWSWTGAEQYF.

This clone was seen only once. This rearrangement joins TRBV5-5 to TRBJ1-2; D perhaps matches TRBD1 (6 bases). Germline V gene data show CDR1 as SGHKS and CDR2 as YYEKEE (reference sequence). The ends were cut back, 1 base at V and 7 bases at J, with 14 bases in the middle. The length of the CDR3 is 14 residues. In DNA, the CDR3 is TGTGCCAGCAGCTTGACAACAGGGCTGGGTGGCTACACCTTC. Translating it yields CASSLTTGLGGYTF.

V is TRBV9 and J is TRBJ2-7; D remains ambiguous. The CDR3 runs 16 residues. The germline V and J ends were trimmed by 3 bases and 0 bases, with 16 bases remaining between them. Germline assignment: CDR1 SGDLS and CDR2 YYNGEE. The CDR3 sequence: CASSANSRSASYEQYF. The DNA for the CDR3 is TGTGCCAGCAGCGCAAATTCTAGATCGGCCTCCTACGAGCAGTACTTC.

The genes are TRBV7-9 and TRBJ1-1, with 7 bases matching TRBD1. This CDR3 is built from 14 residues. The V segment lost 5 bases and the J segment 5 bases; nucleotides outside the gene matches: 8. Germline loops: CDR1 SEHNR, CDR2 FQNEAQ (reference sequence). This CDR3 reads CASSPTGAVTEAFF. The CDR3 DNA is TGTGCCAGCAGCCCCACAGGGGCGGTGACTGAAGCTTTCTTT.

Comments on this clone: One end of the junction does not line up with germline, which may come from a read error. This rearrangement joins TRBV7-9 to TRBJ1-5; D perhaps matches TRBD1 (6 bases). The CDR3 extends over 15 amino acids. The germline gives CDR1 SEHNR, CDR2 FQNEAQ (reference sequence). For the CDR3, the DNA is TGTTCCAGCAGCTTCGGACAGTATAGCAATCAGCCCCAGCATTTT. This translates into CSSSFGQYSNQPQHF.